The 27 T cell receptor beta chains below were found in one sample sequenced in a study of T cell responses to AZD1222 COVID-19 vaccine. Sequencing was performed with immunoSEQ multiplex PCR; in TCRdb, only in-frame clones are kept and a portion is missing. This table holds approximately 160,000 clones, about 91% found once. The sequencing here drew on peripheral blood, taken on day 0 of MenACWY control vaccination. These receptor sequences come from an adult in good health.

This clone was seen just once. The chain couples TRBV4-3 to TRBJ2-5; tentatively, D is TRBD1 or TRBD2 (5 bases each). Germline CDR1 and CDR2: LGHNA and YSLEER. Trimming shortened V by 0 bases and J by 6 bases, and 14 bases separated the two germline ends. CDR3 length: 15 amino acids. The DNA for the CDR3 is TGCGCCAGCAGCCAAGAGGGGACGGGCGATAAGACCCAGTACTTC. It yields the protein CASSQEGTGDKTQYF.

V usage is TRBV28 and J usage is TRBJ2-1; TRBD1 is a possible D gene (5 bases). The CDR3 extends over 15 amino acids. Trimming took 6 bases from V and 9 from J, leaving 21 bases between them. From germline, CDR1 is MDHEN and CDR2 SYDVKM. Here the CDR3 DNA reads TGTGCCAGCAGCCTGGGGCAGGGAAAATTAAGTGAGCAGTTCTTC. This gives the protein CASSLGQGKLSEQFF. Drawing the rest from reference TRBV28 and TRBJ2-1, the complete variable domain is DVKVTQSSRYLVKRTGEKVFLECVQDMDHENMFWYRQDPGLGLRLIYFSYDVKMKEKGDIPEGYSVSREKKERFSLILESASTNQTSMYLCASSLGQGKLSEQFFGPGTRLTVL.

The rearrangement uses TRBV9 and TRBJ2-3; D is undetermined. V lost 3 bases, J lost 6 bases, and 11 bases lay in between. The CDR3 length is 13 residues. CDR1 SGDLS and CDR2 YYNGEE come from the germline V gene. For the CDR3, the DNA is TGTGCCAGCAGCGACACCCACGGGGATACGCAGTATTTT. This translates into CASSDTHGDTQYF.

The CDR3 is CASSGKGATQYF. The DNA of the CDR3 is TGTGCCAGCAGCGGGAAGGGGGCGACCCAGTACTTC. The chain uses TRBV28 and TRBJ2-5; 7 bases line up with TRBD1. This CDR3 spans 12 amino acids. After removal of 6 bases from V and 7 bases from J, the junction contained 5 bases not matched to a gene. Germline V gene sequence: CDR1 MDHEN, CDR2 SYDVKM.

The chain combines TRBV19 with TRBJ2-1; the match to TRBD2 covers 7 bases. This CDR3 is built from 15 residues. CDR1 is LNHDA and CDR2 is SQIVND in the germline V gene (reference sequence). Trimming removed 6 bases from V and 7 bases from J; junction bases left unmatched: 12. The CDR3 region is CASRPRGRVGNEQFF. The CDR3 DNA sequence: TGTGCCAGTAGGCCCCGCGGGAGAGTGGGGAATGAGCAGTTCTTC.

This clone was observed a handful of times. V and J are TRBV11-2 and TRBJ2-2, with 7 bases fitting TRBD1. The CDR3 totals 17 residues. CDR1 is SGHAT, CDR2 FQNNGV, per germline. V gave up 6 bases and J gave up 4 bases; unmatched junction bases: 14. The CDR3 DNA is TGTGCCAGCAGGTCGATACGAAGGGGGCTCGGCACCGGGGAGCTGTTTTTT. The encoded protein is CASRSIRRGLGTGELFF.

The chain links TRBV3-1 (or the pseudogene TRBV3-2) to TRBJ2-7; 7 bases are a match to TRBD1. The V gene's germline CDR1 is LGHDT and CDR2 YNNKEL (reference sequence). Trimming took 0 bases from V and 6 from J; bases not matched to a gene: 23. The CDR3 sequence is 20 residues long. CDR3: CASSQDGAFPRQGKIGEQYF. The CDR3 DNA follows: TGTGCCAGCAGCCAAGATGGGGCCTTTCCGAGACAGGGTAAAATTGGCGAGCAGTACTTC.

The gene calls are TRBV10-1 and TRBJ1-2; 8 nucleotides agree with TRBD1. The germline V gene has CDR1 WNHNN and CDR2 SYGVQD (reference sequence). The CDR3 covers 15 residues. Trimming took 4 bases from V and 4 from J; bases not matched to a gene: 8. CDR3 coding DNA: TGCGCCAGCAGTGCCGGGACAGGCTTATCCTATGGCTACACCTTC. Translated: CASSAGTGLSYGYTF.

This chain links TRBV7-9 with TRBJ2-4; TRBD1 matches 7 bases. This CDR3 comprises 15 residues. In germline, CDR1 is SEHNR, CDR2 FQNEAQ (reference sequence). Trimming took 5 bases from V and 0 from J; bases not matched to a gene: 4. The CDR3 DNA is TGTGCCAGCAGCGAGGGACAGCTAGCCAAAAACATTCAGTACTTC. The encoded protein is CASSEGQLAKNIQYF. The full variable domain, its missing parts supplied by reference TRBV7-9 and TRBJ2-4, is DTGVSQNPRHKITKRGQNVTFRCDPISEHNRLYWYRQTLGQGPEFLTYFQNEAQLEKSRLLSDRFSAERPKGSFSTLEIQRTEQGDSAMYLCASSEGQLAKNIQYFGAGTRLSVL.

The rearrangement joins TRBV11-3 to TRBJ2-3, with a weak D call TRBD2 (7 bases). The CDR3 loop spans 14 amino acids. The germline CDR1 and CDR2 sequences are SGHNT and YENEEA. Trimming shortened V by 6 bases and J by 0 bases, and 10 bases separated the two germline ends. CDR3 DNA: TGTGCCAGCAGTACGGGGGGCAGCACAGATACGCAGTATTTT. This gives the protein CASSTGGSTDTQYF.

V gene TRBV10-3 combines with J gene TRBJ2-5; TRBD2 agrees at 7 bases. CDR1 is ENHRY and CDR2 is SYGVKD in the germline V gene. The V gene end was trimmed by 4 bases and the J gene end by 5 bases; junction bases not matched to a gene: 4. The CDR3 consists of 13 residues. The chain's CDR3 is CAISVGGSETQYF. The CDR3 coding sequence is TGTGCCATCAGTGTGGGCGGGAGCGAGACCCAGTACTTC.

The chain couples TRBV4-2 to TRBJ1-4; possible D gene TRBD1, 5 bases. V lost 0 bases to trimming and J lost 8 bases, with 22 bases between them. The CDR3 length is 18 residues. Germline CDR1 and CDR2: LGHNA and YNFKEQ. In nucleotides, the CDR3 is TGTGCCAGCAGCCAAGATCCCATGGCAGGGACCCTAGGGGAAAAACTGTTTTTT. The encoded protein is CASSQDPMAGTLGEKLFF.

This clone was seen more than once but under ten times. This chain joins TRBV6-5 and TRBJ1-2, with D possibly matching TRBD1 (5 bases). The V end lost 3 bases, the J end lost 8 bases, and 16 bases lay between the germline ends. Germline V gene data show CDR1 as MNHEY and CDR2 as SVGAGI. This CDR3 has 14 residues. CDR3 DNA sequence: TGTGCCAGCAGTTATCAGGGAGGGTTCGGAGGCTACACCTTC. Translating it yields CASSYQGGFGGYTF.

This sequence joins TRBV11-3 and TRBJ1-1; no definite D call. The CDR3 runs to 15 residues. The germline V gene has CDR1 SGHNT and CDR2 YENEEA. V was clipped by 2 bases and J by 0 bases, with 10 bases between them. The CDR3 spells CASSLSGSMNTEAFF. The CDR3 DNA reads as TGTGCCAGCAGCTTATCGGGCTCGATGAACACTGAAGCTTTCTTT.

J is TRBJ1-6 and V is TRBV29-1, with 9 nucleotides matching TRBD1. Germline CDR1 reads SQVTM; CDR2 reads ANQGSEA. Losses at the gene ends were 6 bases for V and 8 bases for J; bases not matched to a gene: 8. The CDR3 consists of 14 residues. CDR3 nucleotide sequence: TGCAGCGTATCACAGGGGGCTAGGGATTCACCCCTCCACTTT. It specifies CSVSQGARDSPLHF.

The V gene is TRBV7-2, the J gene TRBJ2-3, with 12 bases identical to TRBD2. The CDR3 runs to 17 residues. Trimming cost V 1 base and J 0 bases; bases outside gene matches: 2. The germline V gene has CDR1 SGHTA and CDR2 FQGNSA. The CDR3 DNA reads as TGTGCCAGCAGCTTAGATGGGACTAGCGGGAGCACAGATACGCAGTATTTT. Translated, it gives CASSLDGTSGSTDTQYF.

The chain is built from TRBV18 and TRBJ1-5, with 7 positions matching TRBD1. Germline V gives CDR1 KGHSH, CDR2 LQKENI. J was trimmed by 5 bases and V by 4 bases; bases with no gene match: 8. This CDR3 contains 15 residues. The CDR3 loop reads CASSLLTGSDQPQHF. As DNA, the CDR3 is TGTGCCAGCTCACTTTTGACAGGGAGCGATCAGCCCCAGCATTTT.

The rearrangement links TRBV5-4 to TRBJ2-1; 10 bases are shared with TRBD2. The CDR3 has 16 residues. Trimming at V came to 1 base and at J to 4 bases, leaving 5 bases not matched to a gene. CDR1 SGHNT and CDR2 YYREEE come from the germline V gene (reference sequence). CDR3 coding DNA: TGTGCCAGCAGCTTGATCCGGACTAGCGGATACAATGAGCAGTTCTTC. This codes for CASSLIRTSGYNEQFF.

The chain recombines TRBV4-1 with TRBJ2-1; D gene unclear. The germline V gene has CDR1 MGHRA and CDR2 YSYEKL. This CDR3 comprises 14 residues. The ends were cut back, 0 bases at V and 8 bases at J, with 11 bases in the middle. Written as DNA, the CDR3 is TGCGCCAGCAGCCAAGAGTCCGGGCTGGATGAGCAGTTCTTC. This codes for CASSQESGLDEQFF.

The chain couples TRBV5-1 to TRBJ2-3; D perhaps matches TRBD2 (5 bases). The germline V and J ends were trimmed by 4 bases and 1 base, with 16 bases remaining between them. The germline V gene encodes CDR1 SGHRS and CDR2 YFSETQ. The CDR3 extends over 16 amino acids. CDR3 sequence reads: CASSRLGALGTDTQYF. CDR3 sequence (DNA): TGCGCCAGCAGCCGGCTGGGAGCCCTGGGCACAGATACGCAGTATTTT.

The chain combines TRBV7-2 with TRBJ2-1; 9 bases align to TRBD2. CDR3 length: 15 residues. CDR1 SGHTA and CDR2 FQGNSA come from the germline V gene. Trimming removed 4 bases from V and 2 bases from J; junction bases left unmatched: 3. DNA for the CDR3: TGTGCCAGCAGCTGGAGCGGGGGGCCCTACAATGAGCAGTTCTTC. Translating gives CASSWSGGPYNEQFF.

DNA of the CDR3: TGTGCCAGCAGCACTATCGGGACAAGATCGACAACTGAAGCTTTCTTT. Translation: CASSTIGTRSTTEAFF. This chain joins TRBV21-1 and TRBJ1-1; TRBD1 is the table's D call and was not checked against the DNA. TRBV21-1 is an annotated pseudogene. This CDR3 has 16 residues.

This clone came up a few times. DNA of the CDR3: TGTGCCAGCAGCTTAGGAGCAATAAGGACCCCGCTGACGAACTATGGCTACACCTTC. This gives the protein CASSLGAIRTPLTNYGYTF. The J gene is TRBJ1-2, the V gene TRBV5-8; D is unresolved. V lost 2 bases, J lost 2 bases, and 25 bases lay in between. This CDR3 is 19 amino acids long. Germline CDR1 and CDR2: SGHTS and YDEGEE.

The chain has TRBV7-9 and TRBJ1-1; 10 bases are shared with TRBD1. Unmatched junction bases numbered 10, after V lost 4 bases and J lost 5 bases. Germline values: CDR1 SEHNR, CDR2 FQNEAQ (reference sequence). The CDR3 extends over 16 amino acids. The CDR3 loop is CASSSRGRTGGTEAFF. The DNA of the CDR3 is TGTGCCAGCAGCTCCCGCGGCCGGACAGGGGGGACTGAAGCTTTCTTT.

J is TRBJ2-5 and V is TRBV29-1; D is possibly TRBD2 (5 bases). Trimming took off 0 bases at V and 4 bases at J, with 6 bases between the two ends. This CDR3 has 12 amino acids. Germline V gene data show CDR1 as SQVTM and CDR2 as ANQGSEA. The CDR3, as DNA: TGCAGCGTTGAAGAAGGAGGAGAGACCCAGTACTTC. Its protein is CSVEEGGETQYF.

This clone showed up just a few times. The genes are TRBV6-2 or TRBV6-3 and TRBJ1-1; the D gene is possibly TRBD1 (5 bases). Looked up from germline, CDR1 is MNHEY and CDR2 is SVGEGT. The CDR3 spans 13 residues. V lost 2 bases and J lost 1, with 5 bases in between. CDR3 residues: CASSYQGNTEAFF. The CDR3 DNA follows: TGTGCCAGCAGTTACCAGGGGAACACTGAAGCTTTCTTT.

This chain links TRBV6-2 or TRBV6-3 with TRBJ1-2; D is perhaps TRBD1 (6 bases). The CDR3 length is 13 residues. CDR1 and CDR2 from the germline V gene are MNHEY and SVGEGT. V was clipped by 1 base and J by 8 bases, with 11 bases between them. The CDR3 loop reads CASSYYAQGGYTF. The CDR3 DNA is TGTGCCAGCAGTTACTACGCACAGGGAGGCTACACCTTC.